Presented here are 8 T cell receptor beta chains from one specimen sequenced in a study of blood T cells in healthy people across ages. For the second PCR, which ran for roughly 7 to 11 cycles, a sample-barcoded 5' primer and a J-beta primer mix were used. TCRdb re-derived calls from the 5' RACE reads in MiXCR, one entry per CDR3 protein. The sample includes about 1,500,000 distinct CDR3 sequences, 42% of them seen just once. The sample was blood. The source is a woman younger than 35 in good health.

The rearrangement joins TRBV18 to TRBJ2-7, with D possibly being TRBD1 or TRBD2 (5 bases each). V was cut by 5 bases and J by 3 bases, with 11 bases left in between. Germline assignment: CDR1 KGHSH and CDR2 LQKENI. This CDR3 spans 13 amino acids. The CDR3 here is CASSMGEIYEQYF. The CDR3 DNA follows: TGTGCCAGCTCAATGGGGGAGATCTACGAGCAGTACTTC.

DNA for the CDR3: TGTGCCATCAGTGAGGACACTGAAGCTTTCTTT. This sequence encodes CAISEDTEAFF. V is TRBV10-3 and J is TRBJ1-1; D not resolved. This CDR3 has 11 residues. The germline gives CDR1 ENHRY, CDR2 SYGVKD. The V and J ends lost 2 bases and 3 bases respectively, with 1 base between them.

The chain joins TRBV30 to TRBJ1-5, with unresolved D. Trimming cost V 3 bases and J 4 bases, with 10 bases left between them. The CDR3 has 13 amino acids. From germline, CDR1 is GTSNPN and CDR2 SVGIG (reference sequence). The chain's CDR3 is CAWRPGWNQPQHF. CDR3 nucleotides: TGTGCCTGGAGACCGGGTTGGAATCAGCCCCAGCATTTT. Full variable domain (rest looked up from reference TRBV30 and TRBJ1-5): SQTIHQWPATLVQPVGSPLSLECTVEGTSNPNLYWYRQAAGRGLQLLFYSVGIGQISSEVPQNLSASRPQDRQFILSSKKLLLSDSGFYLCAWRPGWNQPQHFGDGTRLSIL.

This clonotype turned up a few times. The V call is TRBV7-8, the J call TRBJ2-6; the D gene could be TRBD1 or TRBD2 (5 bases each). V lost 1 base to trimming and J lost 4 bases, with 20 bases between them. The CDR3 sequence is 19 residues long. Germline CDR1 SGHVS, CDR2 FQNEAQ. The CDR3 sequence is CASSLEVGQTIAGANVLTF. In nucleotides, the CDR3 is TGTGCCAGCAGCTTAGAGGTGGGGCAGACTATCGCGGGGGCCAACGTCCTGACTTTC.

This clonotype was counted only a few times. This chain joins TRBV5-4 and TRBJ2-6; D is undetermined. The CDR3 extends over 14 amino acids. CDR1 is SGHNT and CDR2 is YYREEE in the germline V gene (reference sequence). Trimming stripped 4 bases from V and 8 bases from J, with 13 bases between. The CDR3 bases are TGTGCCAGCAGCCACGGAGTAGGGTCCAACGTCCTGACTTTC. Encoded protein: CASSHGVGSNVLTF.

This chain uses TRBV10-3 with TRBJ1-6; D gene unclear. V shed 4 bases and J shed 0 bases, with 10 bases lying between them. Per germline, CDR1 ENHRY and CDR2 SYGVKD. There are 16 residues in the CDR3. CDR3 protein: CAISGGGISYNSPLHF. The CDR3 nucleotides read TGTGCCATCAGTGGTGGCGGGATCTCCTATAATTCACCCCTCCACTTT.

The chain uses TRBV18 and TRBJ1-2; TRBD1 aligns across 9 bases. The CDR3 has 18 residues. Germline CDR1 KGHSH, CDR2 LQKENI. V lost 0 bases and J lost 3; bases outside the gene matches: 11. The CDR3 loop is CASSPPVERTGEDYGYTF. The CDR3 nucleotides read TGTGCCAGCTCACCACCTGTTGAGCGGACAGGGGAGGACTATGGCTACACCTTC.

The chain joins TRBV28 to TRBJ2-1; tentatively, D is TRBD1 or TRBD2 (9 bases each). The V end lost 7 bases, the J end lost 8 bases, and 24 bases lay between the germline ends. Germline loops: CDR1 MDHEN, CDR2 SYDVKM. This CDR3 contains 16 residues. The CDR3 nucleotides read TGTGCCAGCACCCCTGCGGGGGGGACAGGGTTCGATGAGCAGTTCTTC. It is translated as CASTPAGGTGFDEQFF.